The 30 T cell receptor beta chains reported below all come from one sample, sequenced in a study of OX40 agonist ivuxolimab in advanced cancers. Produced via immunoSEQ multiplex PCR; TCRdb's table is partial and in-frame only. The profile covers some 35,000 clones, with 60% to 85% appearing a single time and about 8.8% taken by the ten largest. Sequenced material: CD4+ or CD8+ T cells sorted from blood, taken in a trial of the OX40 agonist ivuxolimab. All receptors come from an adult with an advanced solid tumor such as melanoma, head and neck, liver or kidney cancer.

This clone was recorded only once. V gene TRBV1 combines with J gene TRBJ1-5; the table gives TRBD1 as D, unverified against the DNA. TRBV1 is a recognized pseudogene. This CDR3 is built from 16 residues. The CDR3 sequence is CTSSQWDRGKQSAPAF. The CDR3 DNA follows: TGCACCAGCAGCCAATGGGACAGGGGGAAGCAATCAGCCCCAGCATTT.

The chain recombines TRBV7-2 with TRBJ2-2; possibly TRBD1 for D (6 bases). V lost 0 bases, J lost 2 bases, and 10 bases lay in between. The germline gives CDR1 SGHTA, CDR2 FQGNSA. This CDR3 is built from 16 residues. Here the CDR3 reads CASSLAVGTNTGELFF. As DNA, the CDR3 is TGTGCCAGCAGCTTAGCGGTCGGGACAAACACCGGGGAGCTGTTTTTT.

There are a few counts of this clone. V usage is TRBV9 and J usage is TRBJ2-2; D is unresolved. The CDR3 runs 13 residues. CDR1 is SGDLS and CDR2 is YYNGEE in the germline V gene. The ends were cut back, 3 bases at V and 2 bases at J, with 5 bases in the middle. DNA for the CDR3: TGTGCCAGCAGCGCAGTTAACACCGGGGAGCTGTTTTTT. Protein product: CASSAVNTGELFF.

The rearrangement uses TRBV7-3 and TRBJ2-1, with D possibly being TRBD1 (6 bases). The CDR3 is 14 residues long. V was clipped by 4 bases and J by 8 bases, with 15 bases between them. Per the germline V gene, CDR1 is SGHTA and CDR2 is FQGTGA. The CDR3 nucleotides are TGTGCCAGCAGCTCAGGTAGCTCAGGGGATGAGCAGTTCTTC. Its protein is CASSSGSSGDEQFF.

This clone was found once. The genes are TRBV19 and TRBJ2-7, with no clear D. Trimming cost V 5 bases and J 3 bases, with 5 bases left between them. Germline values: CDR1 LNHDA, CDR2 SQIVND (reference sequence). The CDR3 has 11 amino acids. The CDR3 region is CASSQGYEQYF. CDR3 in DNA: TGTGCCAGTAGTCAAGGCTACGAGCAGTACTTC.

The V gene is TRBV6-5, the J gene TRBJ1-3; D may be TRBD1 (6 bases). The germline V gene has CDR1 MNHEY and CDR2 SVGAGI. The CDR3 contains 14 residues. Deletions cut 6 bases from V and 2 bases from J, with 11 bases between. DNA of the CDR3: TGTGCCAGCAGGAGGGACAACACTGGAAACACCATATATTTT. Protein: CASRRDNTGNTIYF.

The rearrangement links TRBV9 to TRBJ2-7; TRBD1 aligns across 7 bases. Trimming at V came to 4 bases and at J to 9 bases, leaving 16 bases not matched to a gene. The germline V gene has CDR1 SGDLS and CDR2 YYNGEE. CDR3 size: 15 residues. CDR3 residues: CASSLTGTASAWQYF. CDR3 bases: TGTGCCAGCAGCCTCACCGGGACAGCCTCTGCGTGGCAGTACTTC.

This rearrangement joins TRBV10-1 to TRBJ2-7; 9 nucleotides agree with TRBD1. The CDR3 totals 14 residues. With V trimmed by 5 bases and J by 6 bases, 8 bases remained unmatched. Germline V gene data show CDR1 as WNHNN and CDR2 as SYGVQD (reference sequence). This chain's CDR3 is CASSTGTGYGEQYF. CDR3 bases: TGCGCCAGCAGTACCGGGACAGGGTATGGCGAGCAGTACTTC.

This rearrangement joins TRBV6-6 to TRBJ1-3, with D perhaps matching TRBD1 (5 bases). The CDR3 consists of 16 residues. CDR1 and CDR2 from the germline V gene are MNHNY and SVGAGI (reference sequence). Trimming removed 2 bases at V and 4 bases at J, with 15 bases between. The CDR3, as DNA: TGTGCCAGCAGTTACGACGGTTCTGGGGGAGGAAACACCATATATTTT. Amino acid sequence: CASSYDGSGGGNTIYF.

The rearrangement links TRBV6-6 to TRBJ2-1, with 7 bases matching TRBD2. V lost 6 bases and J lost 1; bases outside the gene matches: 6. The V gene's germline CDR1 is MNHNY and CDR2 SVGAGI (reference sequence). The CDR3 covers 15 residues. Here the CDR3 DNA reads TGTGCCAGCAGCCAGGGACTAAGTTCCTACAATGAGCAGTTCTTC. As protein: CASSQGLSSYNEQFF.

This clone occurred a few times. This rearrangement joins TRBV18 to TRBJ1-2; no definite D call. Trimming removed 0 bases at V and 0 bases at J, with 11 bases between. This CDR3 has 16 amino acids. CDR1 KGHSH and CDR2 LQKENI come from the germline V gene. CDR3 sequence: CASSPPDGRPNYGYTF. CDR3 bases: TGTGCCAGCTCACCACCGGACGGCAGACCTAACTATGGCTACACCTTC.

CDR3 region: CASSEGGTGRGYF. Here the CDR3 DNA reads TGTGCCAGCAGTGAAGGGGGGACAGGCCGAGGGTACTTC. The V and J genes are TRBV25-1 and TRBJ2-4; 8 bases fit TRBD1. This CDR3 contains 13 residues. Germline CDR1 is MGHDK and CDR2 is SYGVNS. V lost 2 bases to trimming and J lost 15 bases; unmatched junction nucleotides: 9.

V usage is TRBV27 and J usage is TRBJ2-5, with a tentative D call TRBD2 (5 bases). The germline V and J ends were trimmed by 3 bases and 0 bases, with 8 bases remaining between them. Per germline, CDR1 MNHEY and CDR2 SMNVEV (reference sequence). This CDR3 has 14 amino acids. As DNA, the CDR3 is TGTGCCAGCAGTTTCTTAGCGAACCAAGAGACCCAGTACTTC. This encodes CASSFLANQETQYF.

The J gene is TRBJ1-1, the V gene TRBV4-1; D is uncertain. Germline-derived CDR1 and CDR2 are MGHRA and YSYEKL. The CDR3 spans 14 residues. V lost 1 base to trimming and J lost 4 bases, with 10 bases between them. CDR3 DNA sequence: TGCGCCAGCAGCCAAGTTGCTTTCCGCACTGAAGCTTTCTTT. It yields the protein CASSQVAFRTEAFF.

This clone rates as medium-sized. The V and J genes are TRBV9 and TRBJ1-3; TRBD1 agrees at 8 bases. This CDR3 has 19 residues. Germline-derived CDR1 and CDR2 are SGDLS and YYNGEE. With V trimmed by 0 bases and J by 7 bases, 18 bases remained unmatched. CDR3 in DNA: TGTGCCAGCAGCGTAGACCCTGATGTGTCAGGGGGCGCTTTCAACACCATATATTTT. Translating it yields CASSVDPDVSGGAFNTIYF.

This clone came up once. This chain connects TRBV2 to TRBJ2-3; D gene uncertain. The CDR3 contains 14 residues. From germline, CDR1 is SNHLY and CDR2 FYNNEI. The V end was cut by 5 bases, the J end by 0 bases, with 9 bases between. CDR3 coding DNA: TGTGCCAGCAGTAGGTCCCGCAGCACAGATACGCAGTATTTT. It specifies CASSRSRSTDTQYF.

The genes are TRBV18 and TRBJ2-7; 8 bases are shared with TRBD1. CDR3 size: 12 residues. V trimming: 5 bases; J trimming: 5 bases; junction bases outside the gene matches: 2. The germline gives CDR1 KGHSH, CDR2 LQKENI. The CDR3 DNA sequence: TGTGCCAGCTCAGGACAGGGAGACGAGCAGTACTTC. It yields the protein CASSGQGDEQYF.

The chain links TRBV14 to TRBJ2-2; D is possibly TRBD1 or TRBD2 (5 bases each). CDR1 SGHDN and CDR2 FVKESK come from the germline V gene. V was trimmed by 0 bases and J by 3 bases, leaving 8 bases between them. This CDR3 comprises 15 residues. The DNA for the CDR3 is TGTGCCAGCAGCCAAGAACTGGGGGACACCGGGGAGCTGTTTTTT. Protein: CASSQELGDTGELFF.

The chain is built from TRBV18 and TRBJ2-2; D gene uncertain. The CDR3 extends over 18 amino acids. V lost 3 bases and J lost 3, with 20 bases in between. CDR1 KGHSH and CDR2 LQKENI come from the germline V gene. CDR3 protein: CASSPQAPQVWDTGELFF. CDR3 coding DNA: TGTGCCAGCTCACCCCAAGCGCCCCAAGTTTGGGACACCGGGGAGCTGTTTTTT.

This chain uses TRBV11-2 with TRBJ1-1; D unclear. Trimming removed 5 bases from V and 4 bases from J, with 11 bases in between. Germline V gene lookup returns CDR1 SGHAT and CDR2 FQNNGV. There are 13 residues in the CDR3. The CDR3, as DNA: TGTGCCAGCAGCGTCCTACTGGGCACTGAAGCTTTCTTT. Protein sequence: CASSVLLGTEAFF. Drawing the rest from reference TRBV11-2 and TRBJ1-1, the complete variable domain is EAGVAQSPRYKIIEKRQSVAFWCNPISGHATLYWYQQILGQGPKLLIQFQNNGVVDDSQLPKDRFSAERLKGVDSTLKIQPAKLEDSAVYLCASSVLLGTEAFFGQGTRLTVV.

The CDR3 loop reads CASSPSQATATNEKLFF. Here the CDR3 DNA reads TGTGCCAGCTCACCATCTCAGGCTACAGCAACTAATGAAAAACTGTTTTTT. The gene calls are TRBV18 and TRBJ1-4; D uncertain. V lost 2 bases, J lost 0 bases, and 13 bases lay in between. CDR1 is KGHSH, CDR2 LQKENI, per germline. This CDR3 is built from 17 residues. The full variable domain, its missing parts supplied by reference TRBV18 and TRBJ1-4, is NAGVMQNPRHLVRRRGQEARLRCSPMKGHSHVYWYRQLPEEGLKFMVYLQKENIIDESGMPKERFSAEFPKEGPSILRIQQVVRGDSAAYFCASSPSQATATNEKLFFGSGTQLSVL.

This chain uses TRBV11-2 with TRBJ2-1; 7 bases map to TRBD2. CDR3 length equals 14 residues. Germline trimming cut 1 base from V and 4 bases from J; bases unmatched to any gene: 1. Germline values: CDR1 SGHAT, CDR2 FQNNGV. CDR3 coding DNA: TGTGCCAGCAGCTTAGCGGGGGGATACAATGAGCAGTTCTTC. It is translated as CASSLAGGYNEQFF. Complete variable domain (other parts from reference TRBV11-2 and TRBJ2-1): EAGVAQSPRYKIIEKRQSVAFWCNPISGHATLYWYQQILGQGPKLLIQFQNNGVVDDSQLPKDRFSAERLKGVDSTLKIQPAKLEDSAVYLCASSLAGGYNEQFFGPGTRLTVL.

The CDR3 sequence is CASSPAGRYEQYF. In nucleotides, the CDR3 is TGTGCCAGCAGTCCCGCTGGGAGGTACGAGCAGTACTTC. The chain combines TRBV6-6 with TRBJ2-7; a weak D match, TRBD2 (6 bases). The ends were cut back, 5 bases at V and 4 bases at J, with 12 bases in the middle. This CDR3 is 13 amino acids long. CDR1 is MNHNY, CDR2 SVGAGI, per germline (reference sequence).

The chain carries TRBV11-2 and TRBJ1-5; D not resolved. Germline V gene sequence: CDR1 SGHAT, CDR2 FQNNGV. CDR3 length: 15 residues. V gave up 2 bases and J gave up 3 bases, with 11 bases separating them. The CDR3 is CASSLSGSTNQPQHF. The CDR3 DNA reads TGTGCCAGCAGCTTAAGTGGCAGCACCAATCAGCCCCAGCATTTT.

V and J are TRBV11-2 and TRBJ2-7; D not certain. The V end lost 2 bases, the J end lost 4 bases, and 6 bases lay between the germline ends. Germline V gene data show CDR1 as SGHAT and CDR2 as FQNNGV. The CDR3 consists of 12 residues. The CDR3 nucleotides read TGTGCCAGCAGCTTAAATATTTACGAGCAGTACTTC. It is translated as CASSLNIYEQYF.

The chain links TRBV6-6 to TRBJ1-2, with 8 bases aligning to TRBD1. The CDR3 is 13 amino acids. Germline V gene lookup returns CDR1 MNHNY and CDR2 SVGAGI (reference sequence). Trimming at V came to 7 bases and at J to 3 bases, leaving 4 bases not matched to a gene. CDR3 in amino acids: CASTGQGYYGYTF. In nucleotides, the CDR3 is TGTGCCAGCACCGGACAGGGATACTATGGCTACACCTTC.

The V and J genes are TRBV7-9 and TRBJ1-2; D ambiguous. This CDR3 contains 14 residues. V was clipped by 1 base and J by 0 bases, with 6 bases between them. Germline CDR1 is SEHNR and CDR2 is FQNEAQ (reference sequence). As DNA, the CDR3 is TGTGCCAGCAGCTTAGATGCGGCTAACTATGGCTACACCTTC. It encodes CASSLDAANYGYTF.

The chain recombines TRBV18 with TRBJ1-4; D remains unclear. The V end lost 0 bases, the J end lost 0 bases, and 2 bases lay between the germline ends. The germline CDR1 and CDR2 sequences are KGHSH and LQKENI. The CDR3 has 14 amino acids. CDR3 bases: TGTGCCAGCTCACCACCCGCAACTAATGAAAAACTGTTTTTT. Protein product: CASSPPATNEKLFF.

The chain links TRBV30 to TRBJ1-6; 7 nucleotides match TRBD1. J gave up 8 bases and V 3 bases, and 4 bases lay outside the gene matches. Per germline, CDR1 GTSNPN and CDR2 SVGIG (reference sequence). The CDR3 has 13 residues. CDR3: CAWSLGTDSPLHF. CDR3 nucleotides: TGTGCCTGGAGCTTAGGGACAGATTCACCCCTCCACTTT.

V gene TRBV28 combines with J gene TRBJ1-4; weak D call: TRBD1 (6 bases). Trimming left V 2 bases short and J 6 bases short, with 13 bases between. CDR3 size: 15 residues. Germline V gives CDR1 MDHEN, CDR2 SYDVKM. The CDR3 nucleotides are TGTGCCAGCAGTTTAGGAGAGGGGGGCGATGAAAAACTGTTTTTT. Protein product: CASSLGEGGDEKLFF.